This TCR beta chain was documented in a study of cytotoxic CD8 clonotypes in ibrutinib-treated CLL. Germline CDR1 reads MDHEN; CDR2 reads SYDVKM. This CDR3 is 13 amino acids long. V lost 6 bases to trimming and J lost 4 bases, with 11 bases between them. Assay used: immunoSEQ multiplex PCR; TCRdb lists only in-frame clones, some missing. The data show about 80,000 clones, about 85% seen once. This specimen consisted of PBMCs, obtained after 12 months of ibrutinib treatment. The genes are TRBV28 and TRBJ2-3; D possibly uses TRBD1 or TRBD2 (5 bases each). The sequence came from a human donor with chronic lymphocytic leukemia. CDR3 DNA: TGTGCCAGCAGCCCAGGGACCGCAGATACGCAGTATTTT. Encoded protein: CASSPGTADTQYF.